One TCR beta chain is described in this entry. With 5 bases removed from V and 4 bases from J, the gap between germline ends came to 14 bases. The CDR3 totals 14 residues. The V gene's germline CDR1 is SNHLY and CDR2 FYNNEI. This record comes from a study of blood T cell repertoires in COVID-19. Study-level background: In each case, the material was cDNA or gDNA derived from T cells, B-cell-depleted T cells, or PBMCs.

Per the authors' pipeline: Amplification of reference gene primers was used by the study to estimate nucleated cell counts. Data came from immunoSEQ multiplex PCR; TCRdb stores just in-frame clones and leaves some out. The DNA gave D and trimming, while V, J and clone size come from that table. This sample has 200,000 or so clones, with 83% found just once. Participant age was about 18 to 89 years, and participants resided in 24 US areas. The sequencing input was PBMCs or T cells enriched from blood (not recorded which). This clonotype was obtained from a woman in her forties or fifties who had been exposed to COVID-19. This chain uses TRBV2 with TRBJ1-2, with a weak D call TRBD1 (6 bases). The CDR3 nucleotides are TGTGCCAGCAGTACGACAGGTATTGGCTATGGCTACACCTTC. It codes for CASSTTGIGYGYTF.